This T cell receptor (beta chain) was sequenced during a study of blood T cell repertoires in COVID-19. Trimming removed 2 bases from V and 12 bases from J, with 14 bases in between. This CDR3 has 13 amino acids. Measured with immunoSEQ multiplex PCR; TCRdb has only the in-frame clones, and not every one. The table includes under 250,000 clones, roughly 89% detected once. The chain recombines TRBV12-3 or TRBV12-4 with TRBJ2-1; possibly TRBD1 for D (6 bases). The sample was peripheral blood. The TCR was taken from a man aged 55 to 70 who had recovered from COVID-19. CDR3 DNA sequence: TGTGCCAGCAGTTTAATTGCTGGGGGCTCGCAGTTCTTC. This codes for CASSLIAGGSQFF.